Presented here are 30 T cell receptor beta chains from one specimen sequenced in a study of regulatory T cells in long-lasting Graves disease. Arm-PCR of CDR3 regions and iRepertoire HTBI primers were the basis on which TCR beta libraries were built. MiXCR, run by TCRdb on the multiplex PCR reads, gives a single entry per CDR3 protein. The sample lists 400,000 to 550,000 distinct CDR3 sequences; around 14% were seen once. Time point in this sample: newly diagnosed GD, antithyroid drugs for less than 3 months. Making the TCR library involved RNA that had been extracted from PBMCs. These same data were also listed under a study on T cells in Graves' hyperthyroidism and ophthalmopathy.

The source material was peripheral blood mononuclear cells (PBMCs), sampled at new diagnosis, from a patient treated with antithyroid drugs. The source is a woman aged 25 to 39 with Graves disease.

This clonotype was recorded at least ten times. The CDR3 here is CAITTGSYTEAFF. For the CDR3, the DNA is TGTGCCATAACGACAGGGAGTTACACTGAAGCTTTCTTT. This chain uses TRBV2 with TRBJ1-1; TRBD1 aligns across 7 bases. The germline V gene encodes CDR1 SNHLY and CDR2 FYNNEI. V shed 10 bases, J shed 3 bases, and the junction held 8 bases outside the gene matches. The CDR3 is 13 residues long.

This clonotype appeared many times. An end of the junction differs from the germline gene, which may be a read error. The rearrangement links TRBV5-1 to TRBJ2-5; 7 bases match TRBD1. The CDR3 has 14 residues. Germline CDR1 SGHRS, CDR2 YFSETQ. CDR3 nucleotide sequence: TGTGCCAGCAGCTTAGAGACAGGGCAAGAGACCCAGTACTTC. Its protein product is CASSLETGQETQYF.

This clonotype was seen repeatedly, ten times or more. The chain joins TRBV12-3 or TRBV12-4 to TRBJ1-4; the D gene is possibly TRBD1 (6 bases). Trimming stripped 6 bases from V and 10 bases from J, with 9 bases between. The CDR3 runs to 11 residues. This chain's CDR3 is CASRETGKLFF. The CDR3 DNA sequence: TGTGCCAGCAGAGAGACAGGAAAACTGTTTTTT.

In regard to this clonotype: Since the CDR3 does not end with the conserved phenylalanine or tryptophan, this likely comes from a read error. The chain uses TRBV9 and TRBJ1-3, with D possibly TRBD1 on 5 matching bases. CDR1 and CDR2 from the germline V gene are SGDLS and YYNGEE. V was shortened by 0 bases and J by 0 bases, with 13 bases between the two germline ends. There are 17 residues in the CDR3. CDR3 in DNA: TGTGCCAGCAGCGTAGAATCGACAGCGATCTCTGGAAACACCATATATTTA. Translating gives CASSVESTAISGNTIYL.

This clonotype came up many times. The chain joins TRBV28 to TRBJ2-2, with D tentatively TRBD1 (5 bases). This CDR3 spans 14 amino acids. Trimming took off 3 bases at V and 3 bases at J, with 8 bases between the two ends. Germline V gene lookup returns CDR1 MDHEN and CDR2 SYDVKM. CDR3 sequence: CASSFQGDTGELFF. The DNA for the CDR3 is TGTGCCAGCAGTTTCCAGGGTGACACCGGGGAGCTGTTTTTT. The full variable domain, with the rest looked up from reference TRBV28 and TRBJ2-2, is DVKVTQSSRYLVKRTGEKVFLECVQDMDHENMFWYRQDPGLGLRLIYFSYDVKMKEKGDIPEGYSVSREKKERFSLILESASTNQTSMYLCASSFQGDTGELFFGEGSRLTVL.

This clonotype was recorded many times. The chain employs TRBV12-3 or TRBV12-4 and TRBJ2-7, with TRBD2 matching 8 bases. The CDR3 loop spans 13 amino acids. The J segment lost 6 bases and the V segment lost 5 bases, leaving 6 bases of the junction unmatched. CDR3 sequence: CASSPRLALEQYF. For the CDR3, the DNA is TGTGCCAGCAGTCCCCGACTAGCGCTCGAGCAGTACTTC.

The chain recombines TRBV30 with TRBJ2-7; 10 bases line up with TRBD2. The V gene end was trimmed by 4 bases and the J gene end by 6 bases; junction bases not matched to a gene: 6. The CDR3 has 13 residues. The germline gives CDR1 GTSNPN, CDR2 SVGIG (reference sequence). The CDR3 spells CAWIRAGGAEQYF. CDR3 sequence (DNA): TGTGCCTGGATACGAGCGGGAGGGGCCGAGCAGTACTTC.

V is TRBV15 and J is TRBJ2-2, with D perhaps matching TRBD1 (5 bases). This CDR3 spans 15 amino acids. V was clipped by 4 bases and J by 4 bases, with 13 bases between them. Germline lookup yields CDR1 LNHNV and CDR2 YYDKDF (reference sequence). CDR3 sequence reads: CATSIREVSTGELFF. In DNA, the CDR3 is TGTGCCACCAGCATCAGGGAAGTGAGCACCGGGGAGCTGTTTTTT.

There are many counts of this clonotype. V and J are TRBV5-8 and TRBJ1-2; TRBD1 agrees at 7 bases. This CDR3 is built from 15 residues. After removal of 5 bases from V and 4 bases from J, the junction contained 11 bases not matched to a gene. CDR1 and CDR2 from the germline V gene are SGHTS and YDEGEE. Here the CDR3 DNA reads TGTGCCAGCAGTAAAGGGGGCTTACGGGCCTATGGCTACACCTTC. This translates into CASSKGGLRAYGYTF.

This clonotype appeared many times. The CDR3 is CASLGLAGTRTQQYF. DNA for the CDR3: TGTGCCAGCCTAGGACTAGCGGGAACCCGTACCCAGCAGTACTTC. V usage is TRBV6-1 and J usage is TRBJ2-7, with 12 bases aligning to TRBD2. Per the germline V gene, CDR1 is MNHNS and CDR2 is SASEGT. This CDR3 spans 15 amino acids. V shed 8 bases, J shed 8 bases, and the junction held 13 bases outside the gene matches.

This clonotype was recorded many times. This sequence joins TRBV6-1 and TRBJ2-7; TRBD1 might be the D (6 bases). Germline lookup yields CDR1 MNHNS and CDR2 SASEGT. The V end lost 3 bases, the J end lost 4 bases, and 16 bases lay between the germline ends. The CDR3 length is 15 residues. The CDR3 DNA reads as TGTGCCAGCAGTGAGACCACAGGGAGAGTTTACGAGCAGTACTTC. This sequence encodes CASSETTGRVYEQYF.

This clonotype was counted many times. The DNA for the CDR3 is TGTGCCAGCAGCTTAGGGCACGGCGAGCAGTACTTC. It encodes CASSLGHGEQYF. The V gene is TRBV7-8, the J gene TRBJ2-7, with D unclear. There are 12 residues in the CDR3. Germline V gives CDR1 SGHVS, CDR2 FQNEAQ. V gave up 1 base and J gave up 6 bases, with 7 bases separating them.

This clonotype was seen a handful of times. This chain links TRBV2 with TRBJ2-3, with D possibly matching TRBD2 (5 bases). Germline assignment: CDR1 SNHLY and CDR2 FYNNEI. V lost 7 bases to trimming and J lost 3 bases, with 20 bases between them. The CDR3 is 16 residues long. The CDR3 sequence is CASTLHGSGTTDTQYF. CDR3 sequence (DNA): TGTGCCAGCACCCTACATGGGAGCGGAACGACAGATACGCAGTATTTT.

The chain employs TRBV11-1 and TRBJ2-5; 8 bases are shared with TRBD1. The CDR3 totals 14 residues. Unmatched junction bases numbered 6, after V lost 5 bases and J lost 4 bases. Looked up from germline, CDR1 is SGHAT and CDR2 is FQDESV (reference sequence). The CDR3 loop is CASSTGTGAETQYF. The CDR3 region has the DNA TGTGCCAGCAGCACCGGGACAGGTGCAGAGACCCAGTACTTC.

The chain recombines TRBV24-1 with TRBJ2-5; 7 bases fit TRBD1. Germline V gene data show CDR1 as KGHDR and CDR2 as SFDVKD. V trimming: 3 bases; J trimming: 0 bases; junction bases outside the gene matches: 3. This CDR3 has 15 residues. CDR3 protein: CATSDPTGNQETQYF. The CDR3 nucleotides are TGTGCCACCAGTGATCCGACAGGGAACCAAGAGACCCAGTACTTC.

This clonotype was recorded at least ten times. This rearrangement joins TRBV7-9 to TRBJ2-7, with TRBD1 matching over 7 bases. The CDR3 contains 16 residues. Looked up from germline, CDR1 is SEHNR and CDR2 is FQNEAQ (reference sequence). The V and J ends lost 4 bases and 2 bases, in that order; junction bases with no gene match: 11. The DNA of the CDR3 is TGTGCCAGCAGCTCCGTAGGGAATGGACAGGCCTACGAGCAGTACTTC. It is translated as CASSSVGNGQAYEQYF.

There are many counts of this clonotype. The J gene is TRBJ2-1, the V gene TRBV6-2 or TRBV6-3, with 10 bases matching TRBD2. CDR1 and CDR2 (germline): MNHEY, SVGEGT. The CDR3 spans 14 residues. The junction had 8 bases not matched to a gene; V was cut back by 7 bases and J by 8 bases. The CDR3 spells CASIRASGSYEQFF. The CDR3 nucleotides are TGTGCCAGCATTAGGGCTAGCGGGAGTTATGAGCAGTTCTTC.

This clonotype has just a few counts. The rearrangement uses TRBV28 and TRBJ1-5, with D perhaps TRBD1 (5 bases). The CDR3 sequence is 16 residues long. The V end was cut by 4 bases, the J end by 0 bases, with 13 bases between. Germline V lookup: CDR1 MDHEN, CDR2 SYDVKM. CDR3 DNA: TGTGCCAGCAGTTCCTGGGACGTAAATAGCAATCAGCCCCAGCATTTT. This encodes CASSSWDVNSNQPQHF.

The V and J genes are TRBV2 and TRBJ1-2; D gene ambiguous. Trimming took off 7 bases at V and 5 bases at J, with 14 bases between the two ends. The CDR3 is made up of 13 amino acids. From germline, CDR1 is SNHLY and CDR2 FYNNEI. CDR3 loop: CASTLQNSYGYTF. CDR3 DNA sequence: TGTGCCAGCACCCTTCAGAACTCATATGGCTACACCTTC.

This chain uses TRBV28 with TRBJ2-1; unclear D gene. The V gene's germline CDR1 is MDHEN and CDR2 SYDVKM. V gave up 2 bases and J gave up 7 bases, with 18 bases separating them. This CDR3 has 16 amino acids. The chain's CDR3 is CASSLTPLPYLNEQFF. In nucleotides, the CDR3 is TGTGCCAGCAGTTTAACCCCTCTTCCCTACTTAAATGAGCAGTTCTTC.

This clonotype was picked up many times. An end of the junction differs from the germline gene, which may be a read error. The chain recombines TRBV27 with TRBJ2-7; tentatively, D is TRBD2 (6 bases). Germline V CDR1 and CDR2: MNHEY, SMNVEV (reference sequence). This CDR3 is 13 amino acids long. CDR3: CASRGLTSSEQYF. CDR3 bases: TGTGCCAGCAGGGGACTCACCTCCTCCGAGCAGTACTTC.

This clonotype was seen ten or more times. As DNA, the CDR3 is TGTGCCAGCAGGGAAACAGGGAGATCATACGAGCAGTACTTC. Protein product: CASRETGRSYEQYF. V gene TRBV3-1 combines with J gene TRBJ2-7; D possibly corresponds to TRBD1 (6 bases). Per the germline V gene, CDR1 is LGHDT and CDR2 is YNNKEL (reference sequence). The CDR3 runs to 14 residues. V lost 6 bases to trimming and J lost 4 bases, with 16 bases between them.

In this sample, this clonotype turned up a few times. The rearrangement uses TRBV6-1 and TRBJ1-5; tentatively, D is TRBD1 (6 bases). Germline V gene data show CDR1 as MNHNS and CDR2 as SASEGT. There are 14 residues in the CDR3. Trimming took off 6 bases at V and 5 bases at J, with 14 bases between the two ends. CDR3 in amino acids: CASSLQGGHQPQHF. Written as DNA, the CDR3 is TGTGCCAGCAGCTTACAGGGTGGTCATCAGCCCCAGCATTTT.

This clonotype was seen at least ten times. This chain connects TRBV30 to TRBJ1-2; D is perhaps TRBD1 (5 bases). The V gene's germline CDR1 is GTSNPN and CDR2 SVGIG (reference sequence). The CDR3 consists of 13 residues. V dropped 5 bases and J dropped 7 bases, with 17 bases sitting between them. The CDR3 DNA is TGTGCCTGGGACCTTGGGGACGGGGGTGGCTACACCTTC. Its translation: CAWDLGDGGGYTF.

In this sample, this clonotype turned up many times. J is TRBJ1-1 and V is TRBV7-2; no clear D gene. The CDR3 is made up of 13 amino acids. V was clipped by 4 bases and J by 11 bases, with 17 bases between them. Germline V CDR1 and CDR2: SGHTA, FQGNSA. The CDR3 here is CASSSEDPLNAFF. The CDR3 coding sequence is TGTGCCAGCAGCTCGGAAGACCCACTGAACGCTTTCTTT.

This clonotype was seen repeatedly, ten times or more. The chain joins TRBV7-2 to TRBJ2-7; D tentatively fits TRBD1 or TRBD2 (5 bases each). Trimming took 1 base from V and 0 from J, leaving 10 bases between them. Germline CDR1 reads SGHTA; CDR2 reads FQGNSA. The CDR3 spans 15 residues. The CDR3 DNA follows: TGTGCCAGCAGCTTAGGGGGACGGAGCTCCTACGAGCAGTACTTC. It encodes CASSLGGRSSYEQYF.

This clonotype was counted at least ten times. The chain joins TRBV10-3 to TRBJ1-1; TRBD1 agrees at 7 bases. The CDR3 contains 13 residues. Germline CDR1 reads ENHRY; CDR2 reads SYGVKD. The V and J ends lost 4 bases and 2 bases, in that order; junction bases with no gene match: 1. The CDR3 region has the DNA TGTGCCATCAGTGGACAGGGAAACACTGAAGCTTTCTTT. Translated, it gives CAISGQGNTEAFF.

The rearrangement uses TRBV20-1 and TRBJ2-7; TRBD2 agrees at 15 bases. The V gene's germline CDR1 is DFQATT and CDR2 SNEGSKA (reference sequence). V lost 4 bases, J lost 2 bases, and 15 bases stayed unmatched. This CDR3 has 19 residues. The CDR3, as DNA: TGCAGTGCTAACCGGGGGGGGACTAGCGGGGGGTGGATTCCCTACGAGCAGTACTTC. Translation: CSANRGGTSGGWIPYEQYF.

The rearrangement joins TRBV5-1 to TRBJ2-3, with 7 bases identical to TRBD1. V was clipped by 6 bases and J by 3 bases; unmatched bases: 4. Looked up from germline, CDR1 is SGHRS and CDR2 is YFSETQ. The CDR3 has 13 amino acids. CDR3 loop: CASTFRGTDTQYF. The CDR3 coding sequence is TGCGCCAGCACCTTCAGGGGGACAGATACGCAGTATTTT. Combining the CDR3 with reference TRBV5-1 and TRBJ2-3 gives the whole variable domain KAGVTQTPRYLIKTRGQQVTLSCSPISGHRSVSWYQQTPGQGLQFLFEYFSETQRNKGNFPGRFSGRQFSNSRSEMNVSTLELGDSALYLCASTFRGTDTQYFGPGTRLTVL.

There are many counts of this clonotype. The rearrangement joins TRBV7-3 to TRBJ2-5; the match to TRBD2 covers 12 bases. J gave up 5 bases and V 4 bases, and 5 bases lay outside the gene matches. The CDR3 covers 15 residues. Germline V gives CDR1 SGHTA, CDR2 FQGTGA. The CDR3 here is CASSSSGTSGETQYF. The CDR3 coding sequence is TGTGCCAGCAGCTCCTCCGGGACTAGCGGGGAGACCCAGTACTTC.